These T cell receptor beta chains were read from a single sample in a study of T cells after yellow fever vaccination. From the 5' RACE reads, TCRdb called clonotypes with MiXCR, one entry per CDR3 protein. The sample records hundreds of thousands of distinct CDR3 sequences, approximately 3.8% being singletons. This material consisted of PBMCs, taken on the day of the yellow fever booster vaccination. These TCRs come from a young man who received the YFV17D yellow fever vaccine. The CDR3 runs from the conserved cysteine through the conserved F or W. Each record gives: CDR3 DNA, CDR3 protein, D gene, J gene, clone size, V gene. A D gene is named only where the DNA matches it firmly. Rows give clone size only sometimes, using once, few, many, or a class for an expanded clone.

DNA: TGTGCCAGCAGTTCTCCAGCCGGGACAGGGGACAATGAGCAGTTCTTC
CDR3: CASSSPAGTGDNEQFF
D: TRBD1
J: TRBJ2-1
size: NA
V: TRBV12-3/TRBV12-4

DNA: TGTGCCAGTAGTCGGGACAGGGGGCTATATGGCTACACCTTC
CDR3: CASSRDRGLYGYTF
D: TRBD1
J: TRBJ1-2
size: many
V: TRBV19

DNA: TGTGCCAGCACCCCCGGCGGCGGAGATACGCAGTATTTT
CDR3: CASTPGGGDTQYF
D: NA
J: TRBJ2-3
size: few
V: TRBV7-2

DNA: TGTGCCAGCAGCTTAGCGCTCAGTTCTAACACCGGGGAGCTGTTTTTT
CDR3: CASSLALSSNTGELFF
D: NA
J: TRBJ2-2
size: NA
V: TRBV7-2

DNA: TGCAGTGCTAGAGAACGCGGCTACACCTTC
CDR3: CSARERGYTF
D: NA
J: TRBJ1-2
size: many
V: TRBV20-1

DNA: TGTGCCAGCCGACGTCCCATTGGAAACACCATATATTTT
CDR3: CASRRPIGNTIYF
D: NA
J: TRBJ1-3
size: NA
V: TRBV12-3/TRBV12-4

DNA: TGCGCCAGCAGCTTGGACGGGGCGCGCGGCTACACCTTC
CDR3: CASSLDGARGYTF
D: NA
J: TRBJ1-2
size: few
V: TRBV5-1

DNA: TGTGCCAGCAGCTCCCTGCAGGGGGTTTCCTACGAGCAGTACTTC
CDR3: CASSSLQGVSYEQYF
D: TRBD1
J: TRBJ2-7
size: many
V: TRBV7-2

DNA: TGTGCCAGCAGTTCACAGGGATATACGCAGTATTTT
CDR3: CASSSQGYTQYF
D: NA
J: TRBJ2-3
size: NA
V: TRBV12-3/TRBV12-4

DNA: TGTGCCAGCAGTTACTCATCCGGGACAGCAACCTACGAGCAGTACTTC
CDR3: CASSYSSGTATYEQYF
D: TRBD1
J: TRBJ2-7
size: NA
V: TRBV6-5

DNA: TGTGCCAGCAGCGAGGACACGTTAGCTGAGACCCAGTACTTC
CDR3: CASSEDTLAETQYF
D: NA
J: TRBJ2-5
size: many
V: TRBV7-9

DNA: TGCAGTGCTGCCAGACTAGATCAAGAGACCCAGTACTTC
CDR3: CSAARLDQETQYF
D: NA
J: TRBJ2-5
size: NA
V: TRBV20-1

DNA: TGTGCCAGCAGCTCATCCCCCGCGCCCAGAGGTAGCACAGATACGCAGTATTTT
CDR3: CASSSSPAPRGSTDTQYF
D: NA
J: TRBJ2-3
size: many
V: TRBV7-2

DNA: TGTGCCAGCGGCGCCTGGGGGGCTGGGGCGTTTGGAGAGACCCAGTACTTC
CDR3: CASGAWGAGAFGETQYF
D: NA
J: TRBJ2-5
size: many
V: TRBV7-2

DNA: TGTGCCTGCTATATTTCCGGGGAGCTGTTTTTT
CDR3: CACYISGELFF
D: NA
J: TRBJ2-2
size: NA
V: TRBV30

DNA: TGCGCCAGCAGCCAACAGGACCTGATGGTGAACACTGAAGCTTTCTTT
CDR3: CASSQQDLMVNTEAFF
D: NA
J: TRBJ1-1
size: NA
V: TRBV4-1

DNA: TGTGCCAGTAGTATAGGCGGTTACTCCTACAATGAGCAGTTCTTC
CDR3: CASSIGGYSYNEQFF
D: NA
J: TRBJ2-1
size: NA
V: TRBV19

DNA: TGTGCCAGCAGTCCCGGGGGGGGGAACCAGCCCCAGCATTTT
CDR3: CASSPGGGNQPQHF
D: NA
J: TRBJ1-5
size: many
V: TRBV28

DNA: TGTGCCAGCAGGGGGGGGGCACATCAGCCCCAGCATTTT
CDR3: CASRGGAHQPQHF
D: NA
J: TRBJ1-5
size: many
V: TRBV7-9

DNA: TGCAGCGTTGAGTTAGCCGAGAGTTACAATGAGCAGTTCTTC
CDR3: CSVELAESYNEQFF
D: NA
J: TRBJ2-1
size: NA
V: TRBV29-1

DNA: TGTGCCAGCAGCTGGGGCGTGGGGACTAGCGGACTTACTAGCACAGATACGCAGTATTTT
CDR3: CASSWGVGTSGLTSTDTQYF
D: TRBD2
J: TRBJ2-3
size: few
V: TRBV5-6

DNA: TGTGCCAGCAGTTCCTGGACTAGCGGCGAGACCCAGTACTTC
CDR3: CASSSWTSGETQYF
D: TRBD2
J: TRBJ2-5
size: NA
V: TRBV27

DNA: TGTGCCAGCAGTTTCTGGGGACCGCGCTTGGGGACCCAGTACTTC
CDR3: CASSFWGPRLGTQYF
D: NA
J: TRBJ2-5
size: NA
V: TRBV28

DNA: TGTGCCAGCAGTTTGAATCTGGCCATTAATGAGCAGTTCTTC
CDR3: CASSLNLAINEQFF
D: NA
J: TRBJ2-1
size: NA
V: TRBV6-2/TRBV6-3

DNA: TGTGCCAGCAGCTTAGTTGGGACAAACATTCAGTACTTC
CDR3: CASSLVGTNIQYF
D: NA
J: TRBJ2-4
size: NA
V: TRBV7-2

DNA: TGTGCCAGCAGTTTCGCGTATAGCAATCAGCCCCAGCATTTT
CDR3: CASSFAYSNQPQHF
D: NA
J: TRBJ1-5
size: many
V: TRBV27

DNA: TGTGCCAGCAGCCAACGAGTAAGCGTAGATACGCAGTATTTT
CDR3: CASSQRVSVDTQYF
D: NA
J: TRBJ2-3
size: few
V: TRBV4-2

DNA: TGTGCCAGCAGCGAACAATACCCTGGAAACACCATATATTTT
CDR3: CASSEQYPGNTIYF
D: NA
J: TRBJ1-3
size: few
V: TRBV9

DNA: TGTGCCAGCAGTTCCCCGCGAAAACAGGGTGGCACTGAAGCTTTCTTT
CDR3: CASSSPRKQGGTEAFF
D: NA
J: TRBJ1-1
size: many
V: TRBV6-5

DNA: TGCAGTGCTAGAGGGACAGGGGAAATGGCTCGGGATACGCAGTATTTT
CDR3: CSARGTGEMARDTQYF
D: TRBD1
J: TRBJ2-3
size: NA
V: TRBV20-1

DNA: TGTGCCAGCAGCCAGACAGGGAGCTCCTACAATGAGCAGTTCTTC
CDR3: CASSQTGSSYNEQFF
D: TRBD1
J: TRBJ2-1
size: many
V: TRBV7-8

DNA: TGCAGTGCTAGGTCCCTCAGCGACCTCCACTTT
CDR3: CSARSLSDLHF
D: NA
J: TRBJ1-6
size: many
V: TRBV20-1

DNA: TGTGCCAGCAGGTCCACAGGAGGGGTAGCCAAAAACATTCAGTACTTC
CDR3: CASRSTGGVAKNIQYF
D: NA
J: TRBJ2-4
size: many
V: TRBV28

DNA: TGCAGTGCTCCAAGACCGGGACACTTCACCTTC
CDR3: CSAPRPGHFTF
D: NA
J: TRBJ1-2
size: few
V: TRBV20-1

DNA: TGTGCCTGCGAAATGAGGGGCAAAAACATTCAGTACTTC
CDR3: CACEMRGKNIQYF
D: NA
J: TRBJ2-4
size: many
V: TRBV6-1

DNA: TGTGCCAGCAGCCCCGGGACAGGTCAATGGGATACGCAGTATTTT
CDR3: CASSPGTGQWDTQYF
D: TRBD1
J: TRBJ2-3
size: many
V: TRBV6-5

DNA: TGTGCCAGCAGCCAAGATATTAGACTAGCGTTTCATGAGCAGTTCTTC
CDR3: CASSQDIRLAFHEQFF
D: TRBD2
J: TRBJ2-1
size: many
V: TRBV3-1

DNA: TGTGCCAGTAGGGACTACCAAGTAGACCTGGAGACCCAGTACTTC
CDR3: CASRDYQVDLETQYF
D: TRBD2
J: TRBJ2-5
size: many
V: TRBV11-2

DNA: TGTGCCAGCAGCTCTCCGAAGTCCCGGGACAGGGTGTATACGCAGTATTTT
CDR3: CASSSPKSRDRVYTQYF
D: TRBD1
J: TRBJ2-3
size: few
V: TRBV7-9

DNA: TGTGCCAGCAGCCCAGACCGGGACAGGGGGGACAATGAGCAGTTCTTC
CDR3: CASSPDRDRGDNEQFF
D: TRBD1
J: TRBJ2-1
size: few
V: TRBV11-2

DNA: TGTGCCAGCAGTTACTCTCTCGACGGAAGCTATGGCTACACCTTC
CDR3: CASSYSLDGSYGYTF
D: NA
J: TRBJ1-2
size: many
V: TRBV6-6

DNA: TGCAGTGCTAGCCCCACTCGCAGGGGCCAAGAGACCCAGTACTTC
CDR3: CSASPTRRGQETQYF
D: NA
J: TRBJ2-5
size: many
V: TRBV20-1

DNA: TGTGCCAGCAGTTCCGCAGGGGGGGGCCGGAACGAGCAGTACTTC
CDR3: CASSSAGGGRNEQYF
D: NA
J: TRBJ2-7
size: many
V: TRBV6-6

DNA: TGTGCCAGCAGTAGCGGGGTTCGAATCACAGATACGCAGTATTTT
CDR3: CASSSGVRITDTQYF
D: TRBD2
J: TRBJ2-3
size: few
V: TRBV9

DNA: TGCGCCAGCAGCTTACTAGCGGGGGGGAATGAGCAGTTCTTC
CDR3: CASSLLAGGNEQFF
D: TRBD2
J: TRBJ2-1
size: many
V: TRBV5-1

DNA: TGTGCCAGCAGTCGACAGGGGGTGGAGGGCTACACCTTC
CDR3: CASSRQGVEGYTF
D: TRBD1
J: TRBJ1-2
size: few
V: TRBV12-3/TRBV12-4

DNA: TGCAGCGCCCAGGGGATCAGCGGGGAGCTGTTTTTT
CDR3: CSAQGISGELFF
D: NA
J: TRBJ2-2
size: many
V: TRBV29-1

DNA: TGTGCCAGCAGCCAAGGAGCCTACAATGAGCAGTTCTTC
CDR3: CASSQGAYNEQFF
D: NA
J: TRBJ2-1
size: many
V: TRBV14

DNA: TGTGCCAGCAGCCCCTGGCAGAACACCGGGGAGCTGTTTTTT
CDR3: CASSPWQNTGELFF
D: NA
J: TRBJ2-2
size: few
V: TRBV5-6

DNA: TGCAGTGCTAGAAGCCTACCCGGGACAAGGAACACTGAAGCTTTCTTT
CDR3: CSARSLPGTRNTEAFF
D: NA
J: TRBJ1-1
size: NA
V: TRBV20-1